The entry below describes one T cell receptor (beta chain). TCRdb's copy holds only in-frame clones and misses some; the assay was immunoSEQ multiplex PCR. The table has 77,000 or so clones, approximately 86% seen once; the top ten hold approximately 2.2%. This CDR3 region has 16 residues. The V end lost 2 bases, the J end lost 0 bases, and 11 bases lay between the germline ends. Germline CDR1 is PRHDT and CDR2 is FYEKMQ (reference sequence). The record originates from a study of ipilimumab plus nivolumab after autologous stem cell transplantation. Study overall: A median of 8 nivolumab and 4 or 5 ipilimumab doses were given. Both relapsed and primary refractory DLBCL were included.

This sequence was found in a male donor with diffuse large B-cell lymphoma. This chain uses TRBV13 with TRBJ2-1; no reliable D call. This material consisted of PBMCs, taken in a trial of ipilimumab plus nivolumab as post-transplant consolidation. DNA for the CDR3: TGTGCCAGCAGCTTAAGACGTCCGGGCTCCTACAATGAGCAGTTCTTC. It specifies CASSLRRPGSYNEQFF.